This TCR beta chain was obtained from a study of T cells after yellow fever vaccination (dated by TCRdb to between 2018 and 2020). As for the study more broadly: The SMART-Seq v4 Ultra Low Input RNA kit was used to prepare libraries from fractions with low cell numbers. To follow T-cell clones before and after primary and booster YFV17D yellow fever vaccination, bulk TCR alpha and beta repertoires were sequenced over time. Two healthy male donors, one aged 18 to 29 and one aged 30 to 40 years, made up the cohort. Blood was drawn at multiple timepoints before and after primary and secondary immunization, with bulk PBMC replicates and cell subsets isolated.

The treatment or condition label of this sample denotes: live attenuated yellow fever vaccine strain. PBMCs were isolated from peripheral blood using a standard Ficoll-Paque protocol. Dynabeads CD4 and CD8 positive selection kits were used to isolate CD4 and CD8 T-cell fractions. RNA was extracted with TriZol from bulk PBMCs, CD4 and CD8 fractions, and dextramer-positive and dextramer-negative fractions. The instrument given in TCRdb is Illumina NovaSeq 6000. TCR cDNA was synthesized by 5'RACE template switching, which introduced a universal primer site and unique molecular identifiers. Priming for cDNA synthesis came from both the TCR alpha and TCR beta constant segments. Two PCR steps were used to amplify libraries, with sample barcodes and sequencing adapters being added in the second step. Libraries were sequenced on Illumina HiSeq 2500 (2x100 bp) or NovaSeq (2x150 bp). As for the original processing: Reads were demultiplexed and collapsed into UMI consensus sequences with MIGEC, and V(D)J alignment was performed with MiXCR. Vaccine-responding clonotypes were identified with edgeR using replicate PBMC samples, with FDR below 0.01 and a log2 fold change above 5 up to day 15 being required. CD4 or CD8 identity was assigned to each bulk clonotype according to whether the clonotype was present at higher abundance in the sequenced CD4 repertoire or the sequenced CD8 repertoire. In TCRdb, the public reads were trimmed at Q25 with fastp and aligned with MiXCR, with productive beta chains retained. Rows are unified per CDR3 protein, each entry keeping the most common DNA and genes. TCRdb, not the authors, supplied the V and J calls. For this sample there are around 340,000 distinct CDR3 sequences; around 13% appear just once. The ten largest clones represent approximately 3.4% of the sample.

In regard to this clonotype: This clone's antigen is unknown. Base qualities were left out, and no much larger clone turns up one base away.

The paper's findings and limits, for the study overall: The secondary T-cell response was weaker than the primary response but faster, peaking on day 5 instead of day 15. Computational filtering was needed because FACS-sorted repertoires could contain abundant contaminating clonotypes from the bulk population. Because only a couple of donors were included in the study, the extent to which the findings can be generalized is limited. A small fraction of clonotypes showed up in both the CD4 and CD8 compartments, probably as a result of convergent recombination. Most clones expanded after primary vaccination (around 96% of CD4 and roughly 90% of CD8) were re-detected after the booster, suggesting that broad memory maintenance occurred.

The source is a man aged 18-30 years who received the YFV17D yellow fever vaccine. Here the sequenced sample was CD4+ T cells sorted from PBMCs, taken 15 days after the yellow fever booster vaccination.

The DNA sequence is as follows: TGTGCCAGCAGAAGGGGACAACTCATTAACTATGGCTACACCTTC. This codes for CASRRGQLINYGYTF. The chain employs TRBV25-1 and TRBJ1-2, with TRBD1 as a weak D call on 6 bases. CDR1 is given as MGHDK and CDR2 as SYGVNS, both from the germline V gene. The CDR3 runs 15 residues from the cysteine to the phenylalanine. The entry retains the CDR3 DNA only, 45 bases that are in frame from base 1. At the junction V is shortened by 6 bases and J by 1 base, with 15 bases in between.